Presented here are 4 T cell receptor beta chains from one specimen sequenced in a study of blood T cell repertoires in COVID-19. Repertoires were generated with immunoSEQ multiplex PCR, while TCRdb's copy carries only in-frame clones and drops some. The repertoire holds just over 90,000 clones, with 90% as singletons. Sequenced: peripheral blood. These receptors were taken from a human donor with active COVID-19. The donor label of this sample is uncertain.

The chain combines TRBV18 with TRBJ2-3; weak D call: TRBD2 (6 bases). Germline loops: CDR1 KGHSH, CDR2 LQKENI. The V and J ends lost 3 bases and 0 bases respectively, with 16 bases between them. The CDR3 contains 17 residues. CDR3 sequence: CASSPLRTGSSTDTQYF. DNA of the CDR3: TGTGCCAGCTCACCCCTGAGAACCGGGAGTAGCACAGATACGCAGTATTTT.

This clone was observed a few times. V gene TRBV2 combines with J gene TRBJ2-7; 10 nucleotides agree with TRBD1. V was clipped by 6 bases and J by 1 base; unmatched bases: 6. Germline values: CDR1 SNHLY, CDR2 FYNNEI. The CDR3 runs to 15 residues. This chain's CDR3 is CASRAGQGGSYEQYF. In nucleotides, the CDR3 is TGTGCCAGCAGGGCCGGACAGGGGGGGTCCTACGAGCAGTACTTC.

The chain carries TRBV4-2 and TRBJ2-1, with unresolved D. Germline V gene data show CDR1 as LGHNA and CDR2 as YNFKEQ. The CDR3 consists of 13 residues. V lost 3 bases to trimming and J lost 7 bases, with 10 bases between them. The CDR3 DNA reads TGTGCCAGCAGCCAGGTGACACTTAATGAGCAGTTCTTC. This gives the protein CASSQVTLNEQFF.

This chain uses TRBV9 with TRBJ2-5; TRBD2 agrees at 10 bases. The CDR3 extends over 17 amino acids. Unmatched junction bases numbered 10, after V lost 4 bases and J lost 1 base. Per the germline V gene, CDR1 is SGDLS and CDR2 is YYNGEE. The CDR3 spells CASSPHGLAGAQETQYF. In DNA form, the CDR3 reads TGTGCCAGCAGCCCCCACGGGCTAGCGGGGGCCCAAGAGACCCAGTACTTC. Drawing the rest from reference TRBV9 and TRBJ2-5, the complete variable domain is DSGVTQTPKHLITATGQRVTLRCSPRSGDLSVYWYQQSLDQGLQFLIQYYNGEERAKGNILERFSAQQFPDLHSELNLSSLELGDSALYFCASSPHGLAGAQETQYFGPGTRLLVL.